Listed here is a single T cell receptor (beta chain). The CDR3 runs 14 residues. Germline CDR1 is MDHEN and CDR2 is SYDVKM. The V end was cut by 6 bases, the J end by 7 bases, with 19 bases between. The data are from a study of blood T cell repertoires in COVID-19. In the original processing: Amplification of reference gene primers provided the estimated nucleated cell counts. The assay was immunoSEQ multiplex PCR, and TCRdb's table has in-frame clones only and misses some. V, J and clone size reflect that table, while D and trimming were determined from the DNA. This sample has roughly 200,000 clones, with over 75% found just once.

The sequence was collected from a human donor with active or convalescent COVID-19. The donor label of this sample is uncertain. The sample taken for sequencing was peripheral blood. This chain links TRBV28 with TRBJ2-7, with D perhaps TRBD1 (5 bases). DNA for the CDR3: TGTGCCAGCAGCCAGTTTAACCCCGCAGGGGAGCAGTACTTC. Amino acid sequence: CASSQFNPAGEQYF.